This entry concerns a single T cell receptor (beta chain). Its antigen is still unknown. Sequencing of TCR beta was performed on blood CD8+ T cells and on blood CD4+ T cells. While CD8+ and CD4+ T cells were isolated negatively, TEMRA cells were enriched by FACS. This specimen comes from a study of CD8 T cells in Susac syndrome. An amount of RNA that ranged from roughly 0.45 to 1 ug was reverse transcribed with random hexamers. The TCR beta CDR3 was amplified by immunoSEQ multiplex PCR across 54 Vbeta, 13 Jbeta. TCRdb reprocessed the immunoSEQ multiplex PCR reads with MiXCR, giving one entry per CDR3 protein. The sample carries roughly 200,000 distinct CDR3 sequences, 90% to 95% recorded once. The study's findings and limits: The study conceded that relatively few individuals underwent its TCR sequencing and HLA analysis.

This CDR3 comprises 17 residues. J lost 10 bases, V lost 8 bases, and 14 bases had no gene match. J is TRBJ2-1 and V is TRBV12-3 or TRBV12-4; 16 bases are shared with TRBD2. The TCR sequence derives from a human donor in good health. The sequenced sample consisted of CD4+ T cells from PBMCs. The CDR3 coding sequence is TGTGCCAGCGGACGAGGGACTAGCGGGAGGGCGACCGGAGAGCAGTTCTTC. Its translation: CASGRGTSGRATGEQFF.